This paragraph covers one TCR beta chain sequence. The method was immunoSEQ multiplex PCR; TCRdb's version includes in-frame clones alone and lacks a portion of them. This sample yields about 180,000 clones, of which around 86% are seen a single time; roughly 8.7% belongs to the top ten. Each recovered donor of Cohort 3 presented with two negative PCRs, clearance, or symptom resolution. This CDR3 spans 13 amino acids. These data originate in a study of blood T cell repertoires in COVID-19. The rearrangement links TRBV21-1 to TRBJ1-2. TRBV21-1 is assigned pseudogene status. The sequencing input was PBMCs or T cells enriched from blood (not recorded which). The source is a woman aged 25 to 39 who had recovered from COVID-19. CDR3 sequence reads: CASSREFNYGYTF. The CDR3 nucleotides read TGTGCCAGCAGCCGGGAGTTTAACTATGGCTACACCTTC.